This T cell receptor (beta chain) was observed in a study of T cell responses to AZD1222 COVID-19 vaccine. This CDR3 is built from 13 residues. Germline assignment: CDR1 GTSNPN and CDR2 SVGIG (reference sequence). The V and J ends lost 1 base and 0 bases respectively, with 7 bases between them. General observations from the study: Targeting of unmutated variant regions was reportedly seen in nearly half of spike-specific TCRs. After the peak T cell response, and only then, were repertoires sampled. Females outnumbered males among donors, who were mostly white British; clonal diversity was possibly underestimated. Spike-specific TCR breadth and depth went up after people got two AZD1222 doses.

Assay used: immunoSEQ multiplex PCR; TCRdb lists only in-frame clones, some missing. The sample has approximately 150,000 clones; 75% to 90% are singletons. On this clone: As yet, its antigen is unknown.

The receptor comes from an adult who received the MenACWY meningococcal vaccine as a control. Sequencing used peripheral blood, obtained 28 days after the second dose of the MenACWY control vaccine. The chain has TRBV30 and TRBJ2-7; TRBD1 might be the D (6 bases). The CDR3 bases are TGTGCCTGGAGTGGGGGGCACTCCTACGAGCAGTACTTC. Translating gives CAWSGGHSYEQYF.